This T cell receptor (beta chain) was profiled in a study of T cell responses to AZD1222 COVID-19 vaccine. Across the study: Second doses that came at about 4 or about 12 weeks were put together.

The CDR3 runs to 15 residues. Germline lookup yields CDR1 SGHDN and CDR2 FVKESK. Notes on the study in general: Reportedly, nearly half the spike-specific TCRs target unmutated variant regions. At baseline, seropositivity was found in only six AZD1222 recipients. Elevations in Spike-specific TCR breadth and depth followed administration of two AZD1222 doses.

Measured with immunoSEQ multiplex PCR; TCRdb has only the in-frame clones, and not every one. The sample lists more than 95,000 clones, 85% to 95% seen once, with about 2.7% in the top ten. Regarding this clone: Its antigen is not identified. An end of the junction differs from the germline gene, which may be a read error.

The chain has TRBV14 and TRBJ1-4; the D is unclear. Specimen: peripheral blood, collected on day 0 of AZD1222 vaccination. The clonotype comes from an adult in good health. DNA of the CDR3: TGTGCCAGCAGCCAAGCGGAGGTCGTTGAAACGTTGTCGGTTTTT. As protein: CASSQAEVVETLSVF.